This TCR beta chain appears in the sequencing data of a study of regulatory T cells in long-lasting Graves disease (dated by TCRdb to the early 2020s). In terms of the full investigation: Antithyroid drugs had been taken for less than 3 months by newly diagnosed Graves' disease patients. A total of around 35 samples were covered by TCR sequencing, comprising approximately 13 persistent and roughly 20 newly diagnosed Graves' disease patients. Persistent Graves' disease patients were compared with newly diagnosed Graves' disease patients by peripheral blood TCR sequencing and RNA sequencing. The study was registered as a clinical trial and conducted in China. What the study reported, not specific to this receptor: The small sample size was acknowledged by the authors as a limitation that may reduce accuracy. Sequencing and analysis were limited to the TCR beta chain. Persistent Graves' disease patients showed lower TCR Shannon entropy and fewer highly expanded clones than newly diagnosed patients, suggesting clonal expansion. Persistent patients shared more public clonotypes among themselves (2,741) than newly diagnosed patients did (about 970). Peripheral blood alone was examined, since thyroid tissue, which constituted the primary lesion, could not be accessed. Preferential use of TRBV28, TRBJ1-2 and TRBJ2-5 was observed in persistent disease, whereas TRBV20-1 and TRBJ2-1 were favored in newly diagnosed disease.

CDR1 GTSNPN and CDR2 SVGIG are derived from the germline V gene (reference sequence). The CDR3, cysteine through phenylalanine, is 13 amino acids long. CDR3 DNA only is kept here, 39 bases in frame from base 1. Trimming at the junction amounts to 0 bases on V and 2 bases on J, and the germline ends lie 5 bases apart. The library was built by means of multiplex PCR. Data came from an Illumina HiSeq 4000. iRepertoire HTBI primers and Arm-PCR amplification of CDR3 regions were used to construct TCR beta libraries. Before sequencing, the PCR products went through gel purification. The authors' analysis ran thus. Across samples, approximately 68 TRBV and roughly 15 TRBJ segments were identified and used for gene usage analysis of CDR3 amino acid clonotypes. COPE and FqMerger were used to merge filtered high-quality paired reads into contigs. BLAST was used to align contigs to IMGT TRBV, TRBD and TRBJ reference genes, and CDR3 was defined according to IMGT. Clonotypes above 0.1% frequency were classified as highly expanded clones. Shannon entropy served as the measure of repertoire diversity, while the Gini coefficient captured V-J evenness. Clonotypes shared by more than one individual were considered public. TCRdb reran the public reads through fastp at Q25 and MiXCR, keeping productive beta chains. One record per CDR3 amino acid sequence lists the most common genes and DNA. The V and J calls follow TCRdb's processing rather than the paper's. This sample gives under 250,000 distinct CDR3 sequences in total; 20% of them show up just once. The ten top clones hold over 11% of the sample.

This clonotype was seen at least ten times. Its antigen remains unidentified. There are no base qualities to consult, and no much larger clone falls within one base. This sample's time point label indicates: newly diagnosed GD, antithyroid drugs for less than 3 months. RNA was extracted from PBMCs in TRIzol for both TCR sequencing and RNA sequencing. The diagnosis of Graves' disease followed American Thyroid Association guidelines. Patients for the study were recruited at an endocrinology department in Xi'an, China. From each patient, 8 to 10 milliliters of peripheral blood was collected into an EDTA anticoagulant tube. Ficoll Paque Plus density gradient separation was used to isolate PBMCs, and no further T cell sorting was performed. An Agilent 2100 Bioanalyzer and agarose gel were used to assess RNA quality, and a NanoDrop 2000 was used to measure RNA concentration.

The chain uses TRBV30 and TRBJ1-5, with the D gene uncertain. The sample was peripheral blood mononuclear cells (PBMCs), taken at new diagnosis, from a patient treated with antithyroid drugs. The sequence came from a female donor with Graves disease. The CDR3 reads CAWSVGGNQPQHF. The DNA sequence is TGTGCCTGGAGTGTTGGGGGCAATCAGCCCCAGCATTTT.